This T cell receptor beta chain was sequenced during a study of tumor and adjacent non-tumor tissue in lung cancer. General study results and limits: Tumor TCR diversity, when higher, was linked to shorter survival. TCR diversity was significantly greater in tumor than normal lung tissue.

The template was RNA from unsorted bulk tissue. To note about this clonotype: Its antigen is currently unknown. The junction departs from the called germline gene at one end, perhaps through a read error.

From germline, CDR1 is DFQATT and CDR2 SNEGSKA (reference sequence). This CDR3 has 15 residues. A modified ARM-PCR protocol with three rounds of nested PCR amplified TCRbeta. TCRdb re-called the multiplex PCR reads through MiXCR, storing one row per CDR3 protein. This sample has approximately 120,000 distinct CDR3 sequences, with around 75% found just once. The sample comprised lung tumor tissue. This sequence was found in a woman in her sixties with non-small cell lung cancer. The V call is TRBV20-1, the J call TRBJ2-1; 10 nucleotides agree with TRBD2. The CDR3 coding sequence is TGCAGTACCACCCCGGGGACTAGCGTGCTGGATGAGCAGCTCTTC. This encodes CSTTPGTSVLDEQLF.